What follows are 23 T cell receptor beta chains derived from one specimen sequenced in a study of beta chain features in type 1 diabetes. Reverse transcription of all isolated RNA meant that expressed TCRB transcripts were sequenced. Repertoires were generated with immunoSEQ multiplex PCR, while TCRdb's copy carries only in-frame clones and drops some. Among about 150,000 clones listed, over 8.5% were seen once. The sequenced material came from central memory CD4+ T cells from blood. Every receptor here comes from a man between 18 and 29 years old in good health.

This chain links TRBV19 with TRBJ2-7; D is perhaps TRBD1 (5 bases). CDR3 length: 11 amino acids. The V end lost 6 bases, the J end lost 5 bases, and 8 bases lay between the germline ends. Looked up from germline, CDR1 is LNHDA and CDR2 is SQIVND (reference sequence). This CDR3 is CASSQGHEQYF. CDR3 DNA: TGTGCCAGTAGCCAGGGTCACGAGCAGTACTTC.

This clone was counted between two and nine times. The CDR3 DNA reads as TGTGCCAGCAGCTTACGGCTAGCGGGCTCCTACAATGAGCAGTTCTTC. This codes for CASSLRLAGSYNEQFF. This chain uses TRBV5-5 with TRBJ2-1; 8 nucleotides line up with TRBD2. From germline, CDR1 is SGHKS and CDR2 YYEKEE (reference sequence). The CDR3 is made up of 16 amino acids. Losses at the gene ends were 2 bases for V and 0 bases for J; bases not matched to a gene: 4.

Ten or more counts support this clone. V gene TRBV10-3 combines with J gene TRBJ1-1; D unresolved. Trimming removed 4 bases at V and 0 bases at J, with 9 bases between. Germline V gene data show CDR1 as ENHRY and CDR2 as SYGVKD. This CDR3 region has 14 residues. CDR3 in amino acids: CAISVSRMNTEAFF. CDR3 nucleotide sequence: TGTGCCATCAGTGTTTCAAGGATGAACACTGAAGCTTTCTTT.

This clone has only a few counts. This chain links TRBV2 with TRBJ1-1; no definite D call. The CDR3 has 11 residues. Trimming pared 7 bases from V and 3 bases from J, leaving 6 bases between. CDR1 is SNHLY and CDR2 is FYNNEI in the germline V gene. In DNA form, the CDR3 reads TGTGCCAGCACGAGATACACTGAAGCTTTCTTT. The encoded protein is CASTRYTEAFF.

The V call is TRBV5-4, the J call TRBJ1-4, with D possibly matching TRBD1 (5 bases). Germline-derived CDR1 and CDR2 are SGHNT and YYREEE (reference sequence). This CDR3 is 13 amino acids long. Trimming shortened V by 3 bases and J by 8 bases, and 11 bases separated the two germline ends. The CDR3 nucleotides are TGTGCCAGCAGCTCCAGGGTGAGCGAAAAACTGTTTTTT. This encodes CASSSRVSEKLFF.

V is TRBV6-1 and J is TRBJ2-4; D not resolved. V dropped 3 bases and J dropped 0 bases, with 3 bases sitting between them. CDR3 size: 13 residues. Germline lookup yields CDR1 MNHNS and CDR2 SASEGT. The CDR3 DNA reads TGTGCCAGCAGTGACGTAGCCAAAAACATTCAGTACTTC. This codes for CASSDVAKNIQYF.

This clone has more than one count but fewer than ten. The gene calls are TRBV2 and TRBJ2-2, with 8 bases matching TRBD1. Trimming at V came to 4 bases and at J to 6 bases, leaving 7 bases not matched to a gene. Germline V gene data show CDR1 as SNHLY and CDR2 as FYNNEI. The CDR3 has 15 residues. Written as DNA, the CDR3 is TGTGCCAGCAGTGGACAGGGGTTAATCGCCGGGGAGCTGTTTTTT. It is translated as CASSGQGLIAGELFF.

This chain joins TRBV7-8 and TRBJ1-2; TRBD1 aligns across 8 bases. V gave up 5 bases and J gave up 4 bases; unmatched junction bases: 9. There are 15 residues in the CDR3. In germline, CDR1 is SGHVS, CDR2 FQNEAQ. This CDR3 reads CASSAPDRAPYGYTF. The CDR3 DNA reads as TGTGCCAGCAGCGCACCGGACAGGGCGCCCTATGGCTACACCTTC.

This clone was picked up a small number of times. V is TRBV28 and J is TRBJ1-2; TRBD1 matches at 8 bases. With V trimmed by 4 bases and J by 7 bases, 11 bases remained unmatched. The CDR3 spans 15 residues. Germline V CDR1 and CDR2: MDHEN, SYDVKM. The CDR3 sequence is CASSSIARGLIGYTF. DNA of the CDR3: TGTGCCAGCAGTTCCATTGCCAGGGGGCTAATTGGCTACACCTTC.

The rearrangement links TRBV5-6 to TRBJ2-4, with 8 bases that match TRBD1. CDR1 is SGHDT and CDR2 is YYEEEE in the germline V gene. V lost 4 bases, J lost 0 bases, and 9 bases stayed unmatched. The CDR3 covers 17 residues. The CDR3 sequence: CASSGRGLTLAKNIQYF. DNA of the CDR3: TGTGCCAGCAGCGGCAGGGGGCTGACCTTAGCCAAAAACATTCAGTACTTC. The entire variable domain, with the rest obtained from reference TRBV5-6 and TRBJ2-4, is as follows: DAGVTQSPTHLIKTRGQQVTLRCSPKSGHDTVSWYQQALGQGPQFIFQYYEEEERQRGNFPDRFSGHQFPNYSSELNVNALLLGDSALYLCASSGRGLTLAKNIQYFGAGTRLSVL.

This clone occurred a few times. This sequence joins TRBV4-1 and TRBJ2-7, with 8 bases lining up with TRBD1. Unmatched junction bases numbered 14, after V lost 6 bases and J lost 7 bases. The CDR3 consists of 15 residues. Per germline, CDR1 MGHRA and CDR2 YSYEKL. The CDR3 spells CASRPPGQGRREQYF. CDR3 DNA: TGCGCCAGCAGGCCCCCTGGACAGGGACGTCGGGAGCAGTACTTC.

This clone was seen a handful of times. The V call is TRBV27, the J call TRBJ2-7; no definite D call. V lost 0 bases and J lost 2, with 8 bases in between. Germline lookup yields CDR1 MNHEY and CDR2 SMNVEV (reference sequence). The CDR3 contains 14 residues. CDR3 DNA sequence: TGTGCCAGCAGTTTATCTAGGATTCCCTACGAGCAGTACTTC. This sequence encodes CASSLSRIPYEQYF.

This clone was picked up a small number of times. V is TRBV7-3 and J is TRBJ2-2, with TRBD2 as a possible D gene (6 bases). This CDR3 has 15 residues. The germline V gene has CDR1 SGHTA and CDR2 FQGTGA. V was cut by 10 bases and J by 0 bases, with 15 bases left in between. CDR3 in amino acids: CATRPAGSNTGELFF. The CDR3 nucleotides read TGTGCCACCCGCCCAGCGGGCTCGAACACCGGGGAGCTGTTTTTT.

This clone was counted between two and nine times. The chain couples TRBV4-1 to TRBJ2-6, with D possibly TRBD1 on 5 matching bases. This CDR3 spans 15 amino acids. The V end was cut by 4 bases, the J end by 1 base, with 8 bases between. The germline CDR1 and CDR2 sequences are MGHRA and YSYEKL. The CDR3 bases are TGCGCCAGCAGCCGAGCAGGGTCTGGGGCCAACGTCCTGACTTTC. Translated: CASSRAGSGANVLTF.

This clone has more than one count but fewer than ten. This chain joins TRBV4-2 and TRBJ2-7; D call uncertain. Trimming shortened V by 1 base and J by 3 bases, and 10 bases separated the two germline ends. Germline CDR1 is LGHNA and CDR2 is YNFKEQ. The CDR3 has 14 amino acids. Here the CDR3 reads CASSQVRAGYEQYF. CDR3 DNA: TGTGCCAGCAGCCAAGTCCGGGCAGGCTACGAGCAGTACTTC.

This clone occurred a few times. The V and J genes are TRBV9 and TRBJ2-5; D is undetermined. Per germline, CDR1 SGDLS and CDR2 YYNGEE. V dropped 2 bases and J dropped 2 bases, with 7 bases sitting between them. The CDR3 is 13 residues long. CDR3 DNA: TGTGCCAGCAGCGTTATGGGGCAAGAGACCCAGTACTTC. Its translation is CASSVMGQETQYF.

This rearrangement joins TRBV7-6 to TRBJ1-3, with D perhaps matching TRBD1 (6 bases). This CDR3 is 15 amino acids long. Germline V CDR1 and CDR2: SGHVS, FNYEAQ. Trimming cost V 1 base and J 1 base, with 8 bases left between them. The CDR3: CASSLGGQSGNTIYF. CDR3 DNA: TGTGCCAGCAGCTTAGGTGGACAGTCTGGAAACACCATATATTTT.

This chain links TRBV4-3 with TRBJ2-3, with a weak D call TRBD2 (6 bases). From germline, CDR1 is LGHNA and CDR2 YSLEER. This CDR3 has 15 residues. V gave up 3 bases and J gave up 6 bases, with 16 bases separating them. CDR3 region: CASSQPGARVDTQYF. CDR3 nucleotides: TGCGCCAGCAGCCAGCCGGGAGCGCGTGTTGATACGCAGTATTTT.

The rearrangement joins TRBV14 to TRBJ1-4, with TRBD1 as a possible D gene (5 bases). The CDR3 contains 15 residues. Between the trimmed V and J ends, which lost 6 bases and 5 bases, there was a span of 16 bases. Germline V lookup: CDR1 SGHDN, CDR2 FVKESK. CDR3 coding DNA: TGTGCCAGCAGTCCTCTTCGGGACCGAAATGAAAAACTGTTTTTT. This gives the protein CASSPLRDRNEKLFF. Using reference TRBV14 and TRBJ1-4 for the parts outside the CDR3, the full variable domain is EAGVTQFPSHSVIEKGQTVTLRCDPISGHDNLYWYRRVMGKEIKFLLHFVKESKQDESGMPNNRFLAERTGGTYSTLKVQPAELEDSGVYFCASSPLRDRNEKLFFGSGTQLSVL.

This clone was detected only a few times. The rearrangement uses TRBV4-2 and TRBJ1-1; TRBD1 might be the D (6 bases). The CDR3 contains 14 residues. Germline V gene data show CDR1 as LGHNA and CDR2 as YNFKEQ. Trimming took 1 base from V and 3 from J, leaving 9 bases between them. This CDR3 is CASSQAGADTEAFF. In DNA form, the CDR3 reads TGTGCCAGCAGCCAAGCAGGGGCGGACACTGAAGCTTTCTTT.

The chain carries TRBV2 and TRBJ2-7; unclear D gene. CDR1 is SNHLY, CDR2 FYNNEI, per germline. This CDR3 is 14 amino acids long. V dropped 7 bases and J dropped 2 bases, with 15 bases sitting between them. The CDR3 sequence is CASTDSPGPYEQYF. The CDR3 DNA is TGTGCCAGCACTGATTCCCCAGGTCCCTACGAGCAGTACTTC.

The table lists this clone with a few counts. Other DNA sequences in the sample encode the same CDR3. The chain joins TRBV9 to TRBJ2-7; 9 nucleotides align to TRBD2. The CDR3 sequence is 16 residues long. Per germline, CDR1 SGDLS and CDR2 YYNGEE. V was clipped by 0 bases and J by 3 bases; unmatched bases: 7. The CDR3 reads CASSVGGLAGFYEQYF. As DNA, the CDR3 is TGTGCCAGCAGCGTAGGTGGGCTAGCGGGATTCTACGAGCAGTACTTC.

This clone has just a few counts. The V call is TRBV14, the J call TRBJ2-7, with TRBD2 as a possible D gene (6 bases). Germline CDR1 SGHDN, CDR2 FVKESK. V was cut by 5 bases and J by 5 bases, with 16 bases left in between. CDR3 length equals 14 residues. CDR3 in DNA: TGTGCCAGCAGCTGGGGAGGATATCGCGACGAGCAGTACTTC. This codes for CASSWGGYRDEQYF.